A selection of T cell receptor beta chains follows, all from one sample in a study of blood T cell repertoires in COVID-19. Some clones are missing from TCRdb's copy, which holds only in-frame ones; the method was immunoSEQ multiplex PCR. The sample carries 300,000 or so clones, around 84% recorded once. Material: PBMCs or T cells enriched from blood (not recorded which). The source of these receptors is a woman aged 18 to 35 who had recovered from COVID-19. Both conserved end residues are part of each CDR3. The order of the fields is CDR3 protein, CDR3 DNA, V gene, J gene, clone size, D gene. A D gene is named only where the DNA matches it firmly. Clone size is not always given. Where it is, it says once, few, many or a class for expanded clones.

CDR3 protein: CASSPGTGQGFF; CDR3 DNA: TGTGCCAGCAGCCCCGGGACGGGACAGGGGTTCTTC; V gene: TRBV13; J gene: TRBJ2-1; clone size: once; D gene: TRBD1
CDR3 protein: CASTTWDTANYGYTF; CDR3 DNA: TGTGCCAGCACCACCTGGGACACCGCGAACTATGGCTACACCTTC; V gene: TRBV9; J gene: TRBJ1-2; clone size: -; D gene: -
CDR3 protein: CASSSGTTGEKLFF; CDR3 DNA: TGTGCCAGCAGCTCGGGGACTACGGGGGAAAAACTGTTTTTT; V gene: TRBV5-4; J gene: TRBJ1-4; clone size: -; D gene: -
CDR3 protein: CASLRSTDTQYF; CDR3 DNA: TGTGCCAGCCTCAGGAGCACAGATACGCAGTATTTT; V gene: TRBV12-3/TRBV12-4; J gene: TRBJ2-3; clone size: -; D gene: -
CDR3 protein: CASSFSGGPEETQYF; CDR3 DNA: TGTGCCAGCAGCTTTTCGGGGGGACCAGAAGAGACCCAGTACTTC; V gene: TRBV7-3; J gene: TRBJ2-5; clone size: -; D gene: TRBD2
CDR3 protein: CASSQRTSGGARRETQYF; CDR3 DNA: TGTGCCAGCAGCCAACGGACTAGCGGGGGGGCCCGGCGTGAGACCCAGTACTTC; V gene: TRBV5-6; J gene: TRBJ2-5; clone size: few; D gene: TRBD2
CDR3 protein: CASSPQKDGLYGYTF; CDR3 DNA: TGTGCCAGCAGCCCTCAAAAGGACGGACTCTATGGCTACACCTTC; V gene: TRBV21-1; J gene: TRBJ1-2; clone size: -; D gene: -
CDR3 protein: CAISAGAGGDEQFF; CDR3 DNA: TGTGCCATCAGTGCAGGGGCAGGGGGCGATGAGCAGTTCTTC; V gene: TRBV10-3; J gene: TRBJ2-1; clone size: -; D gene: TRBD1
CDR3 protein: CASRYDGTGGVDEQYF; CDR3 DNA: TGCGCCAGCAGGTACGATGGGACAGGGGGCGTCGACGAGCAGTACTTC; V gene: TRBV5-1; J gene: TRBJ2-7; clone size: -; D gene: TRBD1
CDR3 protein: CASSQTDSLNSPLHF; CDR3 DNA: TGTGCCAGCAGTCAGACGGACAGCTTAAATTCACCCCTCCACTTT; V gene: TRBV6-6; J gene: TRBJ1-6; clone size: -; D gene: -
CDR3 protein: CASIRRGARTGELFF; CDR3 DNA: TGTGCCAGCATCCGAAGGGGTGCCAGGACCGGGGAGCTGTTTTTT; V gene: TRBV28; J gene: TRBJ2-2; clone size: -; D gene: -
CDR3 protein: CATVRGGDGYTF; CDR3 DNA: TGTGCCACCGTCAGGGGAGGGGATGGCTACACCTTC; V gene: TRBV13; J gene: TRBJ1-2; clone size: -; D gene: -
CDR3 protein: CASRTSTGDITGELFF; CDR3 DNA: TGCGCCAGCAGGACTTCGACAGGGGATATCACCGGGGAGCTGTTTTTT; V gene: TRBV5-1; J gene: TRBJ2-2; clone size: -; D gene: TRBD1
CDR3 protein: CAWKRGSKWEKLFF; CDR3 DNA: TGTGCCTGGAAGCGGGGCAGCAAATGGGAAAAACTGTTTTTT; V gene: TRBV30; J gene: TRBJ1-4; clone size: -; D gene: -
CDR3 protein: CASSMTPNQPQHF; CDR3 DNA: TGTGCCAGTAGTATGACTCCTAATCAGCCCCAGCATTTT; V gene: TRBV19; J gene: TRBJ1-5; clone size: -; D gene: -
CDR3 protein: CASSFFPGQGADGYTF; CDR3 DNA: TGTGCCAGCAGTTTTTTCCCGGGACAGGGGGCGGATGGCTACACCTTC; V gene: TRBV28; J gene: TRBJ1-2; clone size: once; D gene: TRBD1
CDR3 protein: CASSILGSGEQYF; CDR3 DNA: TGTGCCAGTAGTATACTCGGTTCGGGAGAGCAGTACTTC; V gene: TRBV19; J gene: TRBJ2-7; clone size: -; D gene: -
CDR3 protein: CASSPGGENEKLFF; CDR3 DNA: TGTGCCAGCTCACCAGGCGGAGAGAATGAAAAACTGTTTTTT; V gene: TRBV18; J gene: TRBJ1-4; clone size: -; D gene: -
CDR3 protein: CAVAGTGPPGNTIYF; CDR3 DNA: TGTGCCGTCGCCGGGACAGGGCCCCCTGGAAACACCATATATTTT; V gene: TRBV10-3; J gene: TRBJ1-3; clone size: once; D gene: TRBD1
CDR3 protein: CASSSTRGGNTEAFF; CDR3 DNA: TGTGCCAGCAGCTCCACCCGGGGGGGGAACACTGAAGCTTTCTTT; V gene: TRBV5-4; J gene: TRBJ1-1; clone size: once; D gene: -
CDR3 protein: CAIAKTGGDEKLFF; CDR3 DNA: TGTGCCATCGCGAAGACAGGGGGGGATGAAAAACTGTTTTTT; V gene: TRBV10-3; J gene: TRBJ1-4; clone size: -; D gene: TRBD1
CDR3 protein: CASSVDIQETQYF; CDR3 DNA: TGTGCCAGCAGCGTGGACATCCAAGAGACCCAGTACTTC; V gene: TRBV7-9; J gene: TRBJ2-5; clone size: -; D gene: -
CDR3 protein: CASSVDSSTDTQYF; CDR3 DNA: TGTGCCAGCAGTGTGGACAGTAGCACAGATACGCAGTATTTT; V gene: TRBV2; J gene: TRBJ2-3; clone size: -; D gene: -
CDR3 protein: CARSLALQGVEKLFF; CDR3 DNA: TGTGCCAGAAGCTTGGCCTTACAGGGAGTGGAAAAACTGTTTTTT; V gene: TRBV5-3; J gene: TRBJ1-4; clone size: -; D gene: -
CDR3 protein: CASSLDLISTRQGNEKLFF; CDR3 DNA: TGTGCCAGCAGCTTAGATCTCATCTCTACGCGACAGGGGAATGAAAAACTGTTTTTT; V gene: TRBV11-2; J gene: TRBJ1-4; clone size: -; D gene: TRBD1
CDR3 protein: CASSLSLPLAIRTDTQYF; CDR3 DNA: TGTGCCAGCAGTTTATCGCTCCCCCTAGCGATCCGCACAGATACGCAGTATTTT; V gene: TRBV27; J gene: TRBJ2-3; clone size: -; D gene: -
CDR3 protein: CASRSGTGSNTEAFF; CDR3 DNA: TGTGCCAGCAGGTCCGGGACAGGGTCGAACACTGAAGCTTTCTTT; V gene: TRBV7-9; J gene: TRBJ1-1; clone size: -; D gene: TRBD1
CDR3 protein: CASSPGDSGNTIYF; CDR3 DNA: TGTGCCAGTAGTCCTGGGGACAGTGGAAACACCATATATTTT; V gene: TRBV19; J gene: TRBJ1-3; clone size: -; D gene: TRBD1
CDR3 protein: CAWSVSGGISYNSPLHF; CDR3 DNA: TGTGCCTGGAGTGTCTCAGGGGGGATCTCCTATAATTCACCCCTCCACTTT; V gene: TRBV30; J gene: TRBJ1-6; clone size: -; D gene: TRBD1
CDR3 protein: CASSLAPAGNTEAFF; CDR3 DNA: TGTGCCAGCAGCTTAGCTCCCGCGGGAAACACTGAAGCTTTCTTT; V gene: TRBV11-2; J gene: TRBJ1-1; clone size: once; D gene: -
CDR3 protein: CASSENRDQETQYF; CDR3 DNA: TGTGCCAGCAGTGAGAACAGGGACCAAGAGACCCAGTACTTC; V gene: TRBV2; J gene: TRBJ2-5; clone size: -; D gene: -
CDR3 protein: CASRRDSQETQYF; CDR3 DNA: TGTGCCAGCAGGCGGGACTCCCAAGAGACCCAGTACTTC; V gene: TRBV2; J gene: TRBJ2-5; clone size: -; D gene: -
CDR3 protein: CASSFMGGRSDYTF; CDR3 DNA: TGTGCCAGCAGCTTTATGGGGGGGAGAAGTGACTACACCTTC; V gene: TRBV5-4; J gene: TRBJ1-2; clone size: -; D gene: -
CDR3 protein: CASSICRGPGDSQETQYF; CDR3 DNA: TGTGCCAGTAGTATCTGCAGGGGGCCTGGCGATTCCCAAGAGACCCAGTACTTC; V gene: TRBV19; J gene: TRBJ2-5; clone size: -; D gene: TRBD1
CDR3 protein: CASSRVAGQETQYF; CDR3 DNA: TGTGCCAGCAGCCGGGTAGCGGGACAAGAGACCCAGTACTTC; V gene: TRBV7-9; J gene: TRBJ2-5; clone size: once; D gene: TRBD2